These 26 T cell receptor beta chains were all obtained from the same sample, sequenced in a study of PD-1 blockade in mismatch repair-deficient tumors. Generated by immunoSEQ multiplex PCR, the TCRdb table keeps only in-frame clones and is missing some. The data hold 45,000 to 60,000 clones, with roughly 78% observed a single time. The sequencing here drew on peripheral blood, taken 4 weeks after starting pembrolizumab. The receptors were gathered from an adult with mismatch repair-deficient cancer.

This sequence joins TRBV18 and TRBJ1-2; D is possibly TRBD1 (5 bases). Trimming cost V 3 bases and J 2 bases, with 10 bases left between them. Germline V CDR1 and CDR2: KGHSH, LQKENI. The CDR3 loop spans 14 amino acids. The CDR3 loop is CASSPQGTNYGYTF. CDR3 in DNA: TGTGCCAGCTCACCGCAGGGTACCAACTATGGCTACACCTTC.

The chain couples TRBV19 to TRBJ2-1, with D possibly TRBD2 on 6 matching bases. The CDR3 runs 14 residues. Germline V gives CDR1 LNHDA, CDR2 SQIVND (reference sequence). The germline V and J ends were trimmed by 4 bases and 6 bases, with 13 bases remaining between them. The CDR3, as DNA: TGTGCCAGTAGTAGGGGGGAATTATTCAATGAGCAGTTCTTC. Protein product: CASSRGELFNEQFF.

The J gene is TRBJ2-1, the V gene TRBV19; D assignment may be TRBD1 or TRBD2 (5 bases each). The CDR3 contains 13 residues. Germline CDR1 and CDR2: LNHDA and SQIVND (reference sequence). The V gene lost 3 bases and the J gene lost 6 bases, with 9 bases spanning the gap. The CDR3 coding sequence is TGTGCCAGTAGTATGGGACCGACCAATGAGCAGTTCTTC. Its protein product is CASSMGPTNEQFF.

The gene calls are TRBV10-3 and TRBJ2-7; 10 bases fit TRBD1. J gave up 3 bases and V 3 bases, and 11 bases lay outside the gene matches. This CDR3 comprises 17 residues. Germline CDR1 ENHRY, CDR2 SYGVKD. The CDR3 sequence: CAISELGQGGFFYEQYF. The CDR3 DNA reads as TGTGCCATCAGTGAATTAGGACAGGGGGGATTCTTCTACGAGCAGTACTTC.

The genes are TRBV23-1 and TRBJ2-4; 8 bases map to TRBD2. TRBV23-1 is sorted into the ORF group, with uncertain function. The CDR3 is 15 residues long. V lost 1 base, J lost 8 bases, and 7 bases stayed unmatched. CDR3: CASSQWKRERYIQYF. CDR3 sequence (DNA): TGCGCCAGCAGTCAATGGAAGCGGGAGAGGTACATTCAGTACTTC.

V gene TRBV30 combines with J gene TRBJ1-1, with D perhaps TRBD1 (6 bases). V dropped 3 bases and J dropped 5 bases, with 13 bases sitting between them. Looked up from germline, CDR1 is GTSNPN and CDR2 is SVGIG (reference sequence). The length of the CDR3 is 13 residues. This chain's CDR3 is CAWSLQGFTEAFF. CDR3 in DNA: TGTGCCTGGAGCCTACAGGGATTTACTGAAGCTTTCTTT.

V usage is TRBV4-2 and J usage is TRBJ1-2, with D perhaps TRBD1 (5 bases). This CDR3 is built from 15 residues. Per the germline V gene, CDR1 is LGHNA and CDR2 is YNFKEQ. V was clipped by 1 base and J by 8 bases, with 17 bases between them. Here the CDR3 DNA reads TGTGCCAGCAGCCAAGGCGCAGGGAATTTAGGCGGCTACACCTTC. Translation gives CASSQGAGNLGGYTF.

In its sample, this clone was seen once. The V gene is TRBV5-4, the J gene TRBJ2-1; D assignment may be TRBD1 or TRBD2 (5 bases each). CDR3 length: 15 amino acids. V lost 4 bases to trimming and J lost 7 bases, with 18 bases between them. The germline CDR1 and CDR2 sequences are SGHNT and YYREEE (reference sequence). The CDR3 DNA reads TGTGCCAGCAGCCCCCAGCGCCAGAGGGGTAATGAGCAGTTCTTC. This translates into CASSPQRQRGNEQFF.

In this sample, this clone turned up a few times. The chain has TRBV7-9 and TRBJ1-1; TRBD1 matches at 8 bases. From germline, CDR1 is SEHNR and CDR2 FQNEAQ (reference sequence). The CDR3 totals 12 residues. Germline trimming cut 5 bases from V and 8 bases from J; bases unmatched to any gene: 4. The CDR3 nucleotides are TGTGCCAGCAGCCTCGGACAGGGAGAAGCTTTCTTT. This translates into CASSLGQGEAFF.

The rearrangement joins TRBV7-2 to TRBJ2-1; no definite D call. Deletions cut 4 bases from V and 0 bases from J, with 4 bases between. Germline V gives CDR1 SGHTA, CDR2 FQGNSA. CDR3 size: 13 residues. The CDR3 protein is CASSWSSYNEQFF. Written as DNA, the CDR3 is TGTGCCAGCAGCTGGAGCTCCTACAATGAGCAGTTCTTC.

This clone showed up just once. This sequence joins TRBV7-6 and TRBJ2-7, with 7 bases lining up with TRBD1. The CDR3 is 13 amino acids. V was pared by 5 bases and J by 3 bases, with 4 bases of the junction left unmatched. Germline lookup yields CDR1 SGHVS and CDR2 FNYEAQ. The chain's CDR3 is CASSPGQHYEQYF. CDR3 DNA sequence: TGTGCCAGCAGCCCGGGACAGCACTACGAGCAGTACTTC.

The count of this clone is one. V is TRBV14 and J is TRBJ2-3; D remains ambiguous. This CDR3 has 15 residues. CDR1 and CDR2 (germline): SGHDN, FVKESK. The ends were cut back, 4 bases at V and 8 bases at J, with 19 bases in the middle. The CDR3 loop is CASSRLRTKGSTQYF. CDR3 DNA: TGTGCCAGCAGCCGATTGCGGACGAAGGGTTCTACGCAGTATTTT.

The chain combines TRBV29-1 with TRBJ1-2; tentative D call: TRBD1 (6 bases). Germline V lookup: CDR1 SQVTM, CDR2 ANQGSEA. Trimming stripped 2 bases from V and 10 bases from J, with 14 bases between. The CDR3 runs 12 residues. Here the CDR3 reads CSVERATGPYTF. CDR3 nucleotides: TGCAGCGTTGAACGGGCGACAGGACCCTACACCTTC.

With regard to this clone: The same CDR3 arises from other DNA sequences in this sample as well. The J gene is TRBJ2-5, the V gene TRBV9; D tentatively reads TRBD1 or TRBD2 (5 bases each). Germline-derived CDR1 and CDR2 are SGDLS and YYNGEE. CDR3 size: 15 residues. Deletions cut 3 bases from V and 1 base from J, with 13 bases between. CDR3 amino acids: CASSGSGRPQETQYF. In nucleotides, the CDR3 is TGTGCCAGCAGCGGGTCGGGACGCCCCCAAGAGACCCAGTACTTC. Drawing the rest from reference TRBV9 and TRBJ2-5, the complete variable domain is DSGVTQTPKHLITATGQRVTLRCSPRSGDLSVYWYQQSLDQGLQFLIQYYNGEERAKGNILERFSAQQFPDLHSELNLSSLELGDSALYFCASSGSGRPQETQYFGPGTRLLVL.

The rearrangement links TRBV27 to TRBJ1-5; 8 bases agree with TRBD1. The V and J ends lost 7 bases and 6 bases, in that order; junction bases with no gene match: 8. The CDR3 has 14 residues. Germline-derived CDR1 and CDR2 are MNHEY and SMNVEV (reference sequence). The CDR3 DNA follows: TGTGCCAGCAACCCCACAGGGGGAGGTCAGCCCCAGCATTTT. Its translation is CASNPTGGGQPQHF.

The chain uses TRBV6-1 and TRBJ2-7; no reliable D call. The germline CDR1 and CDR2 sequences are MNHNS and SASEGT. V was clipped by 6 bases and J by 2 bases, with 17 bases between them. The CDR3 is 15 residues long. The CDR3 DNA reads TGTGCCAGCAGAGAAAGAAGTCGGTGGACCTACGAGCAGTACTTC. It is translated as CASRERSRWTYEQYF.

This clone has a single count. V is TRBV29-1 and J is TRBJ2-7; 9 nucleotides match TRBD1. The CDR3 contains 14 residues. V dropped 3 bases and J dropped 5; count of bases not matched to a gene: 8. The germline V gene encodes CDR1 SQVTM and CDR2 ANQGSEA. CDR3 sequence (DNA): TGCAGCGTTGACGCGGGACAGGGAAGCCACGAGCAGTACTTC. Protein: CSVDAGQGSHEQYF.

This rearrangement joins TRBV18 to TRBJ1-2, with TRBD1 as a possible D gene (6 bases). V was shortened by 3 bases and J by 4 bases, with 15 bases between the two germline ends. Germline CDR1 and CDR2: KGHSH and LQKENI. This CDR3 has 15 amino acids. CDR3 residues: CASSPAGDVGYGYTF. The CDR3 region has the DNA TGTGCCAGCTCACCGGCAGGGGATGTTGGCTATGGCTACACCTTC.

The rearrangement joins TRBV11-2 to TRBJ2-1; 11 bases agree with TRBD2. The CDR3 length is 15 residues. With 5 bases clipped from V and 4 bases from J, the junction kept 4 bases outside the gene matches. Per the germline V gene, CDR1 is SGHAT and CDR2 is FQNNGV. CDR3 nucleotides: TGTGCCAGCAGCCGGGGACTAGCGGTATACAATGAGCAGTTCTTC. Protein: CASSRGLAVYNEQFF.

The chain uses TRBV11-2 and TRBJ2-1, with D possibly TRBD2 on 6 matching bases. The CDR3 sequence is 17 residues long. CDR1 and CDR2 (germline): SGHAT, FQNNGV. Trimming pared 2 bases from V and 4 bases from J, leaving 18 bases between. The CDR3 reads CASSLRGGNSPYNEQFF. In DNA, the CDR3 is TGTGCCAGCAGCTTAAGAGGCGGGAACAGCCCATACAATGAGCAGTTCTTC.

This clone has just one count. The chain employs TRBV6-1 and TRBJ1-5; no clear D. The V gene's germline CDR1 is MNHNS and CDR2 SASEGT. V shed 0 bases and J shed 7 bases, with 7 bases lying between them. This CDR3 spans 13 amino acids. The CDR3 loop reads CASSEAKNQPQHF. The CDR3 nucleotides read TGTGCCAGCAGTGAAGCTAAGAACCAGCCCCAGCATTTT.

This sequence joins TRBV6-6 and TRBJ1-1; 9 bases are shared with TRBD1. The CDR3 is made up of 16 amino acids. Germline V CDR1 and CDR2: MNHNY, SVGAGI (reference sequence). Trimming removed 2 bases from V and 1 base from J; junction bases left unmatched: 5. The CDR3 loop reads CASSYLRGQGNTEAFF. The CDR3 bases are TGTGCCAGCAGTTACCTCCGGGGACAGGGGAACACTGAAGCTTTCTTT.

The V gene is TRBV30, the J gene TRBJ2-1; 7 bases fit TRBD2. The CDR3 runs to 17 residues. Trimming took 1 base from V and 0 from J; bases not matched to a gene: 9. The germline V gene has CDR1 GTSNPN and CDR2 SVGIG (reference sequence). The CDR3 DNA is TGTGCCTGGAGTGCTGGGGGGGGTCCAAGCTCCTACAATGAGCAGTTCTTC. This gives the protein CAWSAGGGPSSYNEQFF.

CDR3 sequence (DNA): TGTGCCAGTAGTATACGACTCGAGAGCTCCTACGAGCAGTACTTC. Translation gives CASSIRLESSYEQYF. The gene calls are TRBV19 and TRBJ2-7; no definite D call. The CDR3 is made up of 15 amino acids. CDR1 and CDR2 from the germline V gene are LNHDA and SQIVND (reference sequence). The germline V and J ends were trimmed by 2 bases and 0 bases, with 11 bases remaining between them.

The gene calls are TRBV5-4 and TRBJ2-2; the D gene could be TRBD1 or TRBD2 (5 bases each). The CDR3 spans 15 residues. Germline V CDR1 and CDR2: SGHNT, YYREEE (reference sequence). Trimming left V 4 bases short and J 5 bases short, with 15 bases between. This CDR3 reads CASSNKGSVTGELFF. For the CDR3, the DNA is TGTGCCAGCAGCAATAAGGGGAGTGTGACCGGGGAGCTGTTTTTT. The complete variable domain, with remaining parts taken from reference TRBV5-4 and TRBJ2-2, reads ETGVTQSPTHLIKTRGQQVTLRCSSQSGHNTVSWYQQALGQGPQFIFQYYREEENGRGNFPPRFSGLQFPNYSSELNVNALELDDSALYLCASSNKGSVTGELFFGEGSRLTVL.

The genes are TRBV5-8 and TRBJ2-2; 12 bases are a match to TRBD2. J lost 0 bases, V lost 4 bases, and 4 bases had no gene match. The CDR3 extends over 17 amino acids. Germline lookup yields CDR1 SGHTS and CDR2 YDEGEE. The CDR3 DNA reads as TGTGCCAGCAGCGTGACTAGCGGGAGATCGAACACCGGGGAGCTGTTTTTT. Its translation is CASSVTSGRSNTGELFF.